This TCR beta chain was identified during a study of OX40 agonist ivuxolimab in advanced cancers. For the wider study: Ivuxolimab was a fully human IgG2 agonistic monoclonal antibody targeting the costimulatory receptor OX40 (CD134). Intravenous ivuxolimab was administered to patients every 2 weeks at six dose levels: 0.01, 0.1, 0.3, 1.5, 3 and 10 mg/kg. Among the roughly 50 dose-escalation patients, around 19 had hepatocellular carcinoma, around 15 melanoma, 9 renal cell carcinoma and 9 head and neck cancer. In the dose-escalation cohort, around 80% of patients were male, and the mean age was around 65 years with a range of roughly 23 to 79. Prior anti-PD-1, anti-PD-L1 or anti-CTLA-4 therapy was permitted, and approximately 41% of dose-escalation patients had received checkpoint inhibitors. Partial responses were achieved by three dose-escalation patients, of whom one had hepatocellular carcinoma and two had cutaneous melanoma. The point of sequencing TCRbeta in the periphery was to test whether ivuxolimab changed TCR sequence diversity and drove clonal T-cell expansion. The paper describes the monotherapy dose-escalation part (N = 52 patients) of the phase I trial of ivuxolimab.

To sequence the TCRbeta CDR3 region, genomic DNA was isolated from the sorted cells. The immunoSEQ Assay was used to sequence the TCRbeta CDR3 regions. As stored in TCRdb, this immuneACCESS dataset retains in-frame rearrangements with V and J assigned. A fraction of the clones does not appear; measured against another copy, unresolved V genes explain less than half of the discrepancy, and the remainder lacks a known reason. This sample holds approximately 10,000 clones; approximately 72% were observed only once. The top ten hold less than 30% of the sample. Patients with autoimmune disease history or receiving systemic immunosuppression were excluded from the trial. Peripheral blood for TCR sequencing was drawn from every dose cohort at baseline, at cycle 4 day 1 and at cycle 7 day 1. Samples came from an open-label, multicenter, first-in-human phase I dose-escalation trial of ivuxolimab. Adults with locally advanced or metastatic head and neck squamous cell, hepatocellular, melanoma or renal cell carcinoma were enrolled in the trial. Before TCR sequencing, CD4+ T cells and CD8+ T cells were sorted from peripheral blood as separate populations.

V and J lose 3 bases and 5 bases, and a span of 8 bases separates them. CDR1 and CDR2 were assigned from the germline V gene (reference sequence) as MNHNY and SVGAGI. Counted from cysteine to phenylalanine, this CDR3 has 13 amino acids. CDR3 DNA is the only sequence kept; it has 39 bases, read in frame from the first base. Summary of the overall study and its limitations: At doses of 0.1 to 3.0 mg/kg, clonal expansion of both CD4+ and CD8+ blood T cells was observed from baseline to week 6. After ivuxolimab, CD8+ T cells had more expanded clones than CD4+ T cells on average. Which antigens the clonally expanded peripheral T cells were specific for was not determined. Low levels of normalized T-cell clonal expansion were also seen in some nonresponding patients. Partial responders in the 0.1-3.0 mg/kg groups had among the lowest normalized peripheral clonal expansion, especially among CD8+ T cells.

To note about this clone: Which antigen it targets is not known. No base quality values were provided; no much bigger clone lies one nucleotide off.

The clonotype originates from an adult with an advanced solid tumor such as melanoma, head and neck, liver or kidney cancer. Sample: CD4+ or CD8+ T cells sorted from blood, taken in a trial of the OX40 agonist ivuxolimab. The chain links TRBV6-6 with TRBJ1-5; no D gene is confidently identified. The CDR3 region: CASSYNTYQPQHF. The sequenced DNA: TGTGCCAGCAGTTATAACACGTATCAGCCCCAGCATTTT.